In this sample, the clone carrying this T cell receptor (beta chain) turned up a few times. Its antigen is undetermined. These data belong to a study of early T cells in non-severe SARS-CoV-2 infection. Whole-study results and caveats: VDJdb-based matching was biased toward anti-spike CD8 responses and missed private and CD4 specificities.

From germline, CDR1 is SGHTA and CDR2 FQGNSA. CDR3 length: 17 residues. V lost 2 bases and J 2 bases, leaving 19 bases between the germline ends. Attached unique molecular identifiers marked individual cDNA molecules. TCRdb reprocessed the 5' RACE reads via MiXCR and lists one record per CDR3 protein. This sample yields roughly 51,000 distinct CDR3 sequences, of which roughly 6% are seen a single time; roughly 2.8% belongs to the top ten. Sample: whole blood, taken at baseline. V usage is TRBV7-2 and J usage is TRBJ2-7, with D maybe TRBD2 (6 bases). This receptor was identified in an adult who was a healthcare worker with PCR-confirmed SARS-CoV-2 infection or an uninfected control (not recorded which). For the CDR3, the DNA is TGTGCCAGCAGCTTAAGGCGGGGTTTGAATCAAGCCTACGAGCAGTACTTC. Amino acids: CASSLRRGLNQAYEQYF.